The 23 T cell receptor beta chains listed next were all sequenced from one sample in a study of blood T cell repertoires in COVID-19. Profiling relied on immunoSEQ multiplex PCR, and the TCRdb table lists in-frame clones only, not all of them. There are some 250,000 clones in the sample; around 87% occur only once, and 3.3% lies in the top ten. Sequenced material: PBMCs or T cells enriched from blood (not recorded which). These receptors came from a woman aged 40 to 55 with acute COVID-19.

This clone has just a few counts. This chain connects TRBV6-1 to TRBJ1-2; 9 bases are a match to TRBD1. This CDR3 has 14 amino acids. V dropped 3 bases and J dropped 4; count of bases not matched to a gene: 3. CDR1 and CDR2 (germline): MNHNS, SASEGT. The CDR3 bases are TGTGCCAGCAGTGAGACAGGGGGAATCTATGGCTACACCTTC. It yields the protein CASSETGGIYGYTF.

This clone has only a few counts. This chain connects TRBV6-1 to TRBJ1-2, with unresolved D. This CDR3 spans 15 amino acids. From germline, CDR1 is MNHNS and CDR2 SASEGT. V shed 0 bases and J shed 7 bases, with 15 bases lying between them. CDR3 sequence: CASSEAFSPLRGYTF. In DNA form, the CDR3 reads TGTGCCAGCAGTGAAGCGTTTTCCCCTTTGCGTGGCTACACCTTC.

CDR3 DNA sequence: TGTGCCAGCAGTGAAAGCGAGCGGGAGCTCACCGGGGAGCTGTTTTTT. Its translation: CASSESERELTGELFF. V gene TRBV2 combines with J gene TRBJ2-2; 8 positions match TRBD2. The length of the CDR3 is 16 residues. Germline trimming cut 2 bases from V and 4 bases from J; bases unmatched to any gene: 6. CDR1 is SNHLY and CDR2 is FYNNEI in the germline V gene.

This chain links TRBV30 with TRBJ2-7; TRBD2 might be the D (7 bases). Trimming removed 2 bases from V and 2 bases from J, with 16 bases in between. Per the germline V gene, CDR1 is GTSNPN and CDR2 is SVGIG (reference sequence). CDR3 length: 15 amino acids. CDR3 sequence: CAWSPDGGGPYEQYF. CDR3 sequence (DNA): TGTGCCTGGAGTCCTGATGGGGGGGGGCCCTACGAGCAGTACTTC.

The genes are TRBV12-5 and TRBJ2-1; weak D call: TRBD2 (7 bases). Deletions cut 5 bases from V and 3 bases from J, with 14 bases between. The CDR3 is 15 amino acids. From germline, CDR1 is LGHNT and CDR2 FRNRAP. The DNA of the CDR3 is TGTGCTAGTGGTCCCAGGGGAGGGTTCTACAATGAGCAGTTCTTC. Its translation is CASGPRGGFYNEQFF.

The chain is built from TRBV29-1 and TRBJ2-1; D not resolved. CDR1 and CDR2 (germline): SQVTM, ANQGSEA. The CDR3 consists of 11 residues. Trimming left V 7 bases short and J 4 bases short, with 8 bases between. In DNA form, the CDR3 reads TGCAGCGCCCGACTTTACAATGAGCAGTTCTTC. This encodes CSARLYNEQFF.

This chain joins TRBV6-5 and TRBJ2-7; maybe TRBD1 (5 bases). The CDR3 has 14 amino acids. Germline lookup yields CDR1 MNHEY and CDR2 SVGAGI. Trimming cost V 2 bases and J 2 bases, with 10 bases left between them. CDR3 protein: CASSYDAGTYEQYF. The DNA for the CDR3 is TGTGCCAGCAGTTACGACGCAGGGACCTACGAGCAGTACTTC.

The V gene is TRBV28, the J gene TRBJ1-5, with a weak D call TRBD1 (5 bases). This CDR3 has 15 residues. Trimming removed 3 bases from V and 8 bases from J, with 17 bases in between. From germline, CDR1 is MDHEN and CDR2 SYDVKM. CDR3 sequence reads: CASSLDTTTREPQHF. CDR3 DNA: TGTGCCAGCAGTTTGGACACAACGACACGGGAGCCCCAGCATTTT.

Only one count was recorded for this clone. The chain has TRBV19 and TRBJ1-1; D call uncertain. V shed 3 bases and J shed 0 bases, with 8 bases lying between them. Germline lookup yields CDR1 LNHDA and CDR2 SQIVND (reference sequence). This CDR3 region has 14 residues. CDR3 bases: TGTGCCAGTAGTATCCCGGGAATGAACACTGAAGCTTTCTTT. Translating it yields CASSIPGMNTEAFF.

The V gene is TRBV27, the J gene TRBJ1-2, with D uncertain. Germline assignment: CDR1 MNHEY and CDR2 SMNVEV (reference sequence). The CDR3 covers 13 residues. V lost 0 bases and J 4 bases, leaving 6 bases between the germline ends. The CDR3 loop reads CASSLSPFYGYTF. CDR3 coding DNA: TGTGCCAGCAGTTTATCTCCCTTCTATGGCTACACCTTC.

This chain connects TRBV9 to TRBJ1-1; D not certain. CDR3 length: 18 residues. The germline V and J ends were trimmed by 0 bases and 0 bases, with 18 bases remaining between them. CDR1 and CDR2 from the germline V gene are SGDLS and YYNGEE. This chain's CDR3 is CASSVAVGENPMNTEAFF. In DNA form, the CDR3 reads TGTGCCAGCAGCGTAGCGGTTGGGGAGAACCCTATGAACACTGAAGCTTTCTTT.

CDR3 residues: CASSQERLAGYQETQYF. CDR3 DNA sequence: TGCGCCAGCAGCCAGGAAAGACTAGCGGGGTACCAAGAGACCCAGTACTTC. This chain links TRBV5-1 with TRBJ2-5; 11 bases agree with TRBD2. CDR1 SGHRS and CDR2 YFSETQ come from the germline V gene. There are 17 residues in the CDR3. Germline trimming cut 4 bases from V and 0 bases from J; bases unmatched to any gene: 8.

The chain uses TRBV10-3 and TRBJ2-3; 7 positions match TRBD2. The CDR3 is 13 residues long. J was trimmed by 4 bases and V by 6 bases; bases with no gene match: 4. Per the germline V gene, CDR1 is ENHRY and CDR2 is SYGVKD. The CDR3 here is CAIRGLGADTQYF. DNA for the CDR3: TGTGCCATCAGAGGACTAGGCGCAGATACGCAGTATTTT.

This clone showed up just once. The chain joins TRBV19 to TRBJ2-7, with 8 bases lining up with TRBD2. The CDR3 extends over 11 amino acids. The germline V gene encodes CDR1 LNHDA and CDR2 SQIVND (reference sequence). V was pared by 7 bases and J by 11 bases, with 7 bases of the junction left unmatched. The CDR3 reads CASTGGAEKYF. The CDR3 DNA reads TGTGCCAGTACCGGGGGGGCAGAGAAGTACTTC.

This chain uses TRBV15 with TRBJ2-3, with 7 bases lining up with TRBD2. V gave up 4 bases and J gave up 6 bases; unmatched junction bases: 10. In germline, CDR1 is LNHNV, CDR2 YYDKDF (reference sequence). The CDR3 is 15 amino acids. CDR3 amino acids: CATSNLGGSRDTQYF. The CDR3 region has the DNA TGTGCCACCAGCAATCTCGGCGGGAGCAGGGATACGCAGTATTTT.

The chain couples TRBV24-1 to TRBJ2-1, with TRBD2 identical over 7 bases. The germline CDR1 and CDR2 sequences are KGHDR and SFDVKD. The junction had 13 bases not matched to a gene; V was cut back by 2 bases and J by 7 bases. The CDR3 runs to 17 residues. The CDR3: CATSDYEGGSFANEQFF. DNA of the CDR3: TGTGCCACCAGTGATTACGAAGGCGGGAGTTTTGCGAATGAGCAGTTCTTC.

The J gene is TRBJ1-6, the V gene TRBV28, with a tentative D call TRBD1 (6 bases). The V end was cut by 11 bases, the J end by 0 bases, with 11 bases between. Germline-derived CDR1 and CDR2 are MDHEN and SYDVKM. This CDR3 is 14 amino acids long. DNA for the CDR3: TGTGCCTGTAGGGGGAGCTCCTATAATTCACCCCTCCACTTT. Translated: CACRGSSYNSPLHF.

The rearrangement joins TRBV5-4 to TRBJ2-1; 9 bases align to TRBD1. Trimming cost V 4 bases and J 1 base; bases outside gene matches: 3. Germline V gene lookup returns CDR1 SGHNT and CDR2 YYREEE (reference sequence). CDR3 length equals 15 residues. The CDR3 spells CASSTGQGSYNEQFF. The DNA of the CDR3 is TGTGCCAGCAGCACGGGACAGGGATCCTACAATGAGCAGTTCTTC. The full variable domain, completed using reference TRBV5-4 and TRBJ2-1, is ETGVTQSPTHLIKTRGQQVTLRCSSQSGHNTVSWYQQALGQGPQFIFQYYREEENGRGNFPPRFSGLQFPNYSSELNVNALELDDSALYLCASSTGQGSYNEQFFGPGTRLTVL.

For the CDR3, the DNA is TGTGCCAGCAGTGAAGGAGGACAGGTCCCCGGTAATTCACCCCTCCACTTT. Protein: CASSEGGQVPGNSPLHF. This chain uses TRBV6-1 with TRBJ1-6; 7 nucleotides line up with TRBD1. CDR1 is MNHNS and CDR2 is SASEGT in the germline V gene. V gave up 1 base and J gave up 6 bases; unmatched junction bases: 9. There are 17 residues in the CDR3.

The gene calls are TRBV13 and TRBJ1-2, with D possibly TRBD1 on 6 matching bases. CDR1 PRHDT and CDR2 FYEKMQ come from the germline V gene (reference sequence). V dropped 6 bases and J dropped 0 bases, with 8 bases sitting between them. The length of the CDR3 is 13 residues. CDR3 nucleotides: TGTGCCAGCAGAGGACAGCCTAACTATGGCTACACCTTC. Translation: CASRGQPNYGYTF.

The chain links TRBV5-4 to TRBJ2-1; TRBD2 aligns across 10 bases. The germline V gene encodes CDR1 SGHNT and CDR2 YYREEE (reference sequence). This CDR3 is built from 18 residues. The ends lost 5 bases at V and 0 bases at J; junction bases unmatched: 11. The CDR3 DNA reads TGTGCCAGCAGACCCAGGGTAGCGGGAGGTCTCTCCTACAATGAGCAGTTCTTC. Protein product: CASRPRVAGGLSYNEQFF.

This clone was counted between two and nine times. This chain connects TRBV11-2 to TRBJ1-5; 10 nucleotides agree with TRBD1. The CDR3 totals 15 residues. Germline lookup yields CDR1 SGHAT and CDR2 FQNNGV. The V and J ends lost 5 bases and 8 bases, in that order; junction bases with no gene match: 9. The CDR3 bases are TGTGCCAGCAGCGCGGGACAGGGGATCGTAGAGCCCCAGCATTTT. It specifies CASSAGQGIVEPQHF.

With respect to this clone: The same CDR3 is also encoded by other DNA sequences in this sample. This CDR3 reads CASSEEGTGGTEAFF. The DNA for the CDR3 is TGTGCCAGCAGTGAAGAGGGGACAGGGGGCACTGAAGCTTTCTTT. The chain combines TRBV6-1 with TRBJ1-1; 11 bases fit TRBD1. The CDR3 sequence is 15 residues long. After removal of 1 base from V and 4 bases from J, the junction contained 2 bases not matched to a gene. The germline CDR1 and CDR2 sequences are MNHNS and SASEGT.